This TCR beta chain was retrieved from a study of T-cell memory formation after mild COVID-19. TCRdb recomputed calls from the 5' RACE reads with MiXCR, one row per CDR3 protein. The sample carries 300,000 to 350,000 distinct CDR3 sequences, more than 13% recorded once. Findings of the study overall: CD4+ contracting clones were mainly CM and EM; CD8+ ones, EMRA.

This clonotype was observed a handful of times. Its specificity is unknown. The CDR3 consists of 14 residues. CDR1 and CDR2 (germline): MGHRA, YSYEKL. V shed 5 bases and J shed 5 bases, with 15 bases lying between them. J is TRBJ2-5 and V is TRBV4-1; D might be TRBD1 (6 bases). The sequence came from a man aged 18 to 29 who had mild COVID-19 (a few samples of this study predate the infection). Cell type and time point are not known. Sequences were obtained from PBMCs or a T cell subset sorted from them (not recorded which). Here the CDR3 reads CASSSPGQSETQYF. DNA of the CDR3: TGCGCCAGCAGCTCCCCTGGACAGTCGGAGACCCAGTACTTC.